Below, 6 T cell receptor beta chains from the same sample are listed, as sequenced in a study of cytomegalovirus exposure and HLA in healthy donors. The data were produced by immunoSEQ multiplex PCR, yet TCRdb's version contains in-frame clones alone and is incomplete. The sample carries approximately 220,000 clones, 80% to 95% recorded once. Sequenced input: PBMCs. The source is a young woman in good health and CMV-seronegative.

The J gene is TRBJ2-6, the V gene TRBV6-6, with D perhaps matching TRBD1 (6 bases). V lost 0 bases and J 1 base, leaving 7 bases between the germline ends. The CDR3 runs 16 residues. CDR1 MNHNY and CDR2 SVGAGI come from the germline V gene (reference sequence). The CDR3 bases are TGTGCCAGCAGTTACTCTCAGGGGTCTGGGGCCAACGTCCTGACTTTC. This sequence encodes CASSYSQGSGANVLTF.

The V call is TRBV20-1, the J call TRBJ2-1, with TRBD2 matching 7 bases. The germline V gene has CDR1 DFQATT and CDR2 SNEGSKA (reference sequence). J gave up 13 bases and V 6 bases, and 9 bases lay outside the gene matches. The CDR3 contains 11 residues. CDR3 sequence: CSASVEREQFF. CDR3 nucleotides: TGCAGTGCCTCAGTAGAGCGGGAACAGTTCTTC.

The rearrangement joins TRBV9 to TRBJ2-2; 11 bases match TRBD2. Germline values: CDR1 SGDLS, CDR2 YYNGEE. The length of the CDR3 is 17 residues. The ends lost 3 bases at V and 6 bases at J; junction bases unmatched: 10. CDR3 region: CASSAPEISGRAGELFF. The CDR3 nucleotides are TGTGCCAGCAGCGCCCCGGAGATTAGCGGGAGGGCCGGGGAGCTGTTTTTT.

In the case of this clone: Other DNA sequences in this sample translate to the same CDR3. The chain has TRBV5-1 and TRBJ1-3, with 7 bases fitting TRBD1. This CDR3 is built from 15 residues. CDR1 and CDR2 from the germline V gene are SGHRS and YFSETQ. V was clipped by 0 bases and J by 4 bases; unmatched bases: 4. The CDR3 nucleotides are TGCGCCAGCAGCTTGGGACAGGGAACCGGAAACACCATATATTTT. It is translated as CASSLGQGTGNTIYF.

The CDR3 is CASAPPTTDTQYF. The CDR3 region has the DNA TGTGCCAGTGCCCCCCCGACAACAGATACGCAGTATTTT. The chain carries TRBV2 and TRBJ2-3; no firm D call. The CDR3 sequence is 13 residues long. V was cut by 9 bases and J by 3 bases, with 13 bases left in between. Germline V gene sequence: CDR1 SNHLY, CDR2 FYNNEI.

The CDR3 loop reads CASMNDHGTAYNEKLFF. CDR3 nucleotide sequence: TGTGCCAGTATGAACGACCATGGGACAGCCTATAATGAAAAACTGTTTTTT. The chain combines TRBV19 with TRBJ1-4, with 7 positions matching TRBD1. The CDR3 sequence is 17 residues long. J gave up 4 bases and V 7 bases, and 15 bases lay outside the gene matches. In germline, CDR1 is LNHDA, CDR2 SQIVND (reference sequence).